These 28 T cell receptor beta chains share one sample of origin, sequenced in a study of cytomegalovirus exposure and HLA in healthy donors (dated by TCRdb to 2016 to 2017). Libraries came from the immunoSEQ multiplex PCR assay. For the multiplex PCR, a mixture combining 60 forward primers for TCR Vbeta segments and 13 reverse primers for TCR Jbeta segments was used. The source is immuneACCESS, and TCRdb retained only in-frame sequences with V and J called. Part of the clones is not carried over; for the studies checked, unresolved V genes explain less than half of this, and the remainder is unexplained. The sample contains roughly 120,000 clones, about four fifths of them found a single time. The ten largest account for 8.5% to 10% of the sample. The sequencing input was PBMCs. These TCRs come from a female donor in good health and CMV-seropositive.

The V and J genes are TRBV5-1 and TRBJ2-7; 10 nucleotides align to TRBD1. J lost 0 bases, V lost 2 bases, and 5 bases had no gene match. The germline gives CDR1 SGHRS, CDR2 YFSETQ. The CDR3 consists of 16 residues. CDR3 sequence (DNA): TGCGCCAGCAGCTTTGATGGGACAGGGGCCTCCTACGAGCAGTACTTC. This translates into CASSFDGTGASYEQYF.

This sequence joins TRBV28 and TRBJ2-7, with 9 bases matching TRBD1. This CDR3 has 13 residues. Germline lookup yields CDR1 MDHEN and CDR2 SYDVKM. The ends lost 10 bases at V and 2 bases at J; junction bases unmatched: 6. CDR3 coding DNA: TGTGCCACCGATTGGGACAGGGCCTACGAGCAGTACTTC. Translation gives CATDWDRAYEQYF.

V and J are TRBV5-4 and TRBJ2-1, with D perhaps matching TRBD1 (6 bases). Trimming stripped 5 bases from V and 3 bases from J, with 12 bases between. Germline values: CDR1 SGHNT, CDR2 YYREEE (reference sequence). CDR3 length: 14 residues. CDR3 loop: CASRSRDIYNEQFF. CDR3 coding DNA: TGTGCCAGCAGATCCCGGGACATCTACAATGAGCAGTTCTTC.

This clone was seen only once. The chain combines TRBV6-5 with TRBJ2-5, with TRBD2 as a possible D gene (5 bases). Germline assignment: CDR1 MNHEY and CDR2 SVGAGI. Trimming stripped 6 bases from V and 5 bases from J, with 10 bases between. The CDR3 has 12 residues. CDR3 region: CASRSEVETQYF. The CDR3 DNA sequence: TGTGCCAGCAGATCGGAGGTTGAGACCCAGTACTTC.

V is TRBV5-4 and J is TRBJ1-1, with 9 bases that match TRBD1. From germline, CDR1 is SGHNT and CDR2 YYREEE (reference sequence). With 4 bases clipped from V and 5 bases from J, the junction kept 6 bases outside the gene matches. The CDR3 runs to 14 residues. CDR3 nucleotides: TGTGCCAGCAGCCATCGGACAGGGGAGACTGAAGCTTTCTTT. It specifies CASSHRTGETEAFF. Full variable domain (remainder filled in from reference TRBV5-4 and TRBJ1-1): ETGVTQSPTHLIKTRGQQVTLRCSSQSGHNTVSWYQQALGQGPQFIFQYYREEENGRGNFPPRFSGLQFPNYSSELNVNALELDDSALYLCASSHRTGETEAFFGQGTRLTVV.

The V call is TRBV7-3, the J call TRBJ2-3; D not certain. V was pared by 0 bases and J by 3 bases, with 10 bases between. CDR1 and CDR2 (germline): SGHTA, FQGTGA. The CDR3 loop spans 15 amino acids. CDR3 bases: TGTGCCAGCAGCTTAACGGGCGCAGTTACAGATACGCAGTATTTT. Its protein is CASSLTGAVTDTQYF.

The J gene is TRBJ1-4, the V gene TRBV2; 7 positions match TRBD1. The germline V gene encodes CDR1 SNHLY and CDR2 FYNNEI. The V and J ends lost 5 bases and 3 bases, in that order; junction bases with no gene match: 3. This CDR3 contains 14 residues. DNA for the CDR3: TGTGCCAGCAGTTCCGGGACAGCTAATGAAAAACTGTTTTTT. The encoded protein is CASSSGTANEKLFF.

J is TRBJ2-7 and V is TRBV10-1; 7 bases are shared with TRBD2. Germline CDR1 is WNHNN and CDR2 is SYGVQD (reference sequence). The CDR3 runs 18 residues. Trimming cost V 0 bases and J 3 bases; bases outside gene matches: 14. The CDR3 region is CASSESLREVGRDYEQYF. For the CDR3, the DNA is TGCGCCAGCAGTGAGTCCCTCCGGGAGGTCGGAAGAGACTACGAGCAGTACTTC.

V is TRBV11-2 and J is TRBJ2-5; 8 positions agree with TRBD2. Trimming removed 10 bases from V and 0 bases from J; junction bases left unmatched: 4. Germline CDR1 is SGHAT and CDR2 is FQNNGV. This CDR3 comprises 13 residues. For the CDR3, the DNA is TGTGCCATTAGCGGGGCGTACCAAGAGACCCAGTACTTC. It is translated as CAISGAYQETQYF. The full variable domain, its missing parts supplied by reference TRBV11-2 and TRBJ2-5, is EAGVAQSPRYKIIEKRQSVAFWCNPISGHATLYWYQQILGQGPKLLIQFQNNGVVDDSQLPKDRFSAERLKGVDSTLKIQPAKLEDSAVYLCAISGAYQETQYFGPGTRLLVL.

The chain links TRBV7-9 to TRBJ1-4, with 7 bases fitting TRBD1. There are 13 residues in the CDR3. Trimming took 11 bases from V and 2 from J; bases not matched to a gene: 5. Germline values: CDR1 SEHNR, CDR2 FQNEAQ (reference sequence). The CDR3 sequence is CALPGQTNEKLFF. In DNA form, the CDR3 reads TGTGCCCTCCCGGGACAGACTAATGAAAAACTGTTTTTT.

The chain uses TRBV30 and TRBJ1-3, with unresolved D. Germline V gene lookup returns CDR1 GTSNPN and CDR2 SVGIG (reference sequence). V was trimmed by 2 bases and J by 7 bases, leaving 18 bases between them. The CDR3 runs to 15 residues. This CDR3 is CAWSLGGGSWNTIYF. The CDR3 coding sequence is TGTGCCTGGAGTTTGGGCGGAGGCTCTTGGAACACCATATATTTT. Full variable domain (remainder filled in from reference TRBV30 and TRBJ1-3): SQTIHQWPATLVQPVGSPLSLECTVEGTSNPNLYWYRQAAGRGLQLLFYSVGIGQISSEVPQNLSASRPQDRQFILSSKKLLLSDSGFYLCAWSLGGGSWNTIYFGEGSWLTVV.

In this sample, this clone turned up a few times. J is TRBJ1-1 and V is TRBV19; 8 positions agree with TRBD1. The length of the CDR3 is 19 residues. V shed 6 bases and J 0 bases; nucleotides not matched to a gene: 18. Germline loops: CDR1 LNHDA, CDR2 SQIVND (reference sequence). CDR3 loop: CASSKDPTGAISVNTEAFF. The DNA of the CDR3 is TGTGCCAGTAGCAAAGACCCGACAGGGGCCATCTCGGTGAACACTGAAGCTTTCTTT.

This clone has more than one count but fewer than ten. The chain joins TRBV7-3 to TRBJ2-3, with TRBD1 identical over 8 bases. The CDR3 totals 15 residues. The J segment lost 5 bases and the V segment lost 3 bases, leaving 7 bases of the junction unmatched. Germline lookup yields CDR1 SGHTA and CDR2 FQGTGA. CDR3 region: CASSLRQGIEDTQYF. DNA for the CDR3: TGTGCCAGCAGCTTGAGACAGGGGATAGAAGATACGCAGTATTTT.

This sequence joins TRBV30 and TRBJ2-1, with 8 bases aligning to TRBD2. The CDR3 is 16 amino acids. V dropped 0 bases and J dropped 4; count of bases not matched to a gene: 8. Germline V CDR1 and CDR2: GTSNPN, SVGIG (reference sequence). The CDR3, as DNA: TGTGCCTGGAGTGTAGGGACTAGAAAACTTTACAATGAGCAGTTCTTC. It yields the protein CAWSVGTRKLYNEQFF. Variable domain in full (rest from reference TRBV30 and TRBJ2-1): SQTIHQWPATLVQPVGSPLSLECTVEGTSNPNLYWYRQAAGRGLQLLFYSVGIGQISSEVPQNLSASRPQDRQFILSSKKLLLSDSGFYLCAWSVGTRKLYNEQFFGPGTRLTVL.

The J gene is TRBJ2-7, the V gene TRBV28; 7 bases are shared with TRBD1. V shed 6 bases, J shed 3 bases, and the junction held 17 bases outside the gene matches. Per the germline V gene, CDR1 is MDHEN and CDR2 is SYDVKM. The CDR3 loop spans 17 amino acids. The CDR3 here is CASRHPGRGRLSYEQYF. CDR3 coding DNA: TGTGCCAGCAGGCATCCTGGTAGGGGGCGCTTAAGCTACGAGCAGTACTTC. Full variable domain (remainder filled in from reference TRBV28 and TRBJ2-7): DVKVTQSSRYLVKRTGEKVFLECVQDMDHENMFWYRQDPGLGLRLIYFSYDVKMKEKGDIPEGYSVSREKKERFSLILESASTNQTSMYLCASRHPGRGRLSYEQYFGPGTRLTVT.

The genes are TRBV9 and TRBJ2-3; TRBD2 might be the D (7 bases). CDR3 length equals 16 residues. Trimming took off 0 bases at V and 4 bases at J, with 15 bases between the two ends. The germline V gene encodes CDR1 SGDLS and CDR2 YYNGEE. CDR3 nucleotides: TGTGCCAGCAGCGTAGAGGCTCCGGGGGGCGCAGATACGCAGTATTTT. The encoded protein is CASSVEAPGGADTQYF.

This clone was detected once. This chain joins TRBV5-1 and TRBJ1-4; tentatively, D is TRBD1 (5 bases). Germline V gene sequence: CDR1 SGHRS, CDR2 YFSETQ. The CDR3 spans 15 residues. V gave up 4 bases and J gave up 2 bases, with 12 bases separating them. CDR3 in DNA: TGCGCCAGCAGCCCAGGGTTTGCGACTAATGAAAAACTGTTTTTT. This gives the protein CASSPGFATNEKLFF.

J is TRBJ2-2 and V is TRBV5-1; 8 nucleotides align to TRBD1. Trimming at V came to 4 bases and at J to 0 bases, leaving 8 bases not matched to a gene. This CDR3 is 17 amino acids long. CDR1 and CDR2 (germline): SGHRS, YFSETQ. CDR3 DNA sequence: TGCGCCAGCAGCCACCGTGCGGACAGGGCGAACACCGGGGAGCTGTTTTTT. This gives the protein CASSHRADRANTGELFF.

The DNA of the CDR3 is TGTGCCAGCAGTTTCGGGGGGGTGGGCACTGAAGCTTTCTTT. Protein: CASSFGGVGTEAFF. The chain links TRBV6-1 to TRBJ1-1, with D maybe TRBD1 (5 bases). The CDR3 loop spans 14 amino acids. CDR1 is MNHNS and CDR2 is SASEGT in the germline V gene. V was trimmed by 5 bases and J by 4 bases, leaving 14 bases between them.

About this clone: One junction end disagrees with the germline gene, perhaps due to a read error. Other nucleotide sequences from this sample produce the same CDR3. The rearrangement joins TRBV19 to TRBJ2-2, with 7 bases aligning to TRBD1. CDR3 length: 14 amino acids. CDR1 LNHDA and CDR2 SQIVND come from the germline V gene (reference sequence). CDR3 sequence reads: CASSGQLYTGELFF. CDR3 nucleotides: TGTGCCAGTTCGGGACAGCTTTACACTGGGGAGCTGTTTTTT.

This rearrangement joins TRBV11-2 to TRBJ2-7; TRBD2 aligns across 8 bases. The germline gives CDR1 SGHAT, CDR2 FQNNGV. V lost 3 bases and J lost 4; bases outside the gene matches: 5. CDR3 length equals 14 residues. The chain's CDR3 is CASSFGLAGYEQYF. The CDR3 DNA sequence: TGTGCCAGCAGCTTCGGCCTAGCGGGTTACGAGCAGTACTTC.

The chain uses TRBV2 and TRBJ1-1; TRBD1 might be the D (6 bases). The germline V gene has CDR1 SNHLY and CDR2 FYNNEI. V lost 6 bases and J lost 6, with 14 bases in between. This CDR3 is 13 amino acids long. The chain's CDR3 is CASRSTGWAEAFF. The CDR3 region has the DNA TGTGCCAGCAGAAGCACAGGGTGGGCTGAAGCTTTCTTT.

The CDR3 DNA is TGTGCCAGCAGTGACTTCGGCAGGGGATTCGGAAACACCATATATTTT. Protein product: CASSDFGRGFGNTIYF. This chain connects TRBV25-1 to TRBJ1-3, with a possible D match to TRBD1 (6 bases). V lost 3 bases and J lost 4, with 16 bases in between. This CDR3 has 16 amino acids. Per the germline V gene, CDR1 is MGHDK and CDR2 is SYGVNS.

This chain joins TRBV18 and TRBJ1-2, with unresolved D. This CDR3 has 12 residues. Germline loops: CDR1 KGHSH, CDR2 LQKENI. V shed 5 bases and J shed 6 bases, with 10 bases lying between them. In DNA, the CDR3 is TGTGCCAGCTCATCGTACGGTGATGGCTACACCTTC. Its protein is CASSSYGDGYTF.

This chain uses TRBV7-9 with TRBJ1-1; no clear D gene. The CDR3 length is 17 residues. The V gene's germline CDR1 is SEHNR and CDR2 FQNEAQ (reference sequence). Trimming removed 6 bases from V and 2 bases from J, with 22 bases in between. CDR3 region: CASSSSGWLQSNTEAFF. In DNA, the CDR3 is TGTGCCAGCAGTTCGTCAGGTTGGCTTCAAAGCAACACTGAAGCTTTCTTT.

The genes are TRBV7-2 and TRBJ1-5; D is ambiguous. Germline CDR1 reads SGHTA; CDR2 reads FQGNSA. The CDR3 is 16 residues long. Trimming left V 1 base short and J 1 base short, with 11 bases between. CDR3 amino acids: CASSLGNSLSNQPQHF. CDR3 coding DNA: TGTGCCAGCAGCTTAGGGAACAGTTTAAGCAATCAGCCCCAGCATTTT.

This sequence joins TRBV6-5 and TRBJ2-3, with 8 bases aligning to TRBD1. The trim removed 6 bases at V and 4 bases at J, leaving 9 bases unmatched. This CDR3 has 15 amino acids. Germline-derived CDR1 and CDR2 are MNHEY and SVGAGI. In DNA, the CDR3 is TGTGCCAGCAGCCTTTCGGGACAGGAGGCAGATACGCAGTATTTT. Residues: CASSLSGQEADTQYF.

The CDR3 spells CAWSGGGAEAFF. CDR3 nucleotides: TGTGCCTGGAGTGGGGGGGGCGCTGAAGCTTTCTTT. The J gene is TRBJ1-1, the V gene TRBV30; maybe TRBD1 (6 bases). This CDR3 spans 12 amino acids. CDR1 GTSNPN and CDR2 SVGIG come from the germline V gene (reference sequence). The ends were cut back, 1 base at V and 6 bases at J, with 9 bases in the middle.